This TCR beta chain was obtained from a study of PD-L1 blockade in urothelial cancer. In the study overall: Treatment start was followed by blood analysis at 3 weeks (second dose) and again at 6 weeks.

After removal of 2 bases from V and 6 bases from J, the junction contained 6 bases not matched to a gene. CDR1 is MRHNA and CDR2 is SNTAGT in the germline V gene. The CDR3 runs to 17 residues. TCRdb's copy holds only in-frame clones and misses some; the assay was immunoSEQ multiplex PCR. The sample shows about 84,000 clones, 82% of them seen only once. This chain links TRBV6-4 with TRBJ2-3; 15 nucleotides match TRBD2. The input for sequencing was PBMCs, taken around atezolizumab (anti-PD-L1) treatment. The origin of this receptor is a man aged 70 or older with urothelial cancer. The CDR3 is CASSDRTSGGASDTQYF. CDR3 coding DNA: TGTGCCAGCAGTGACCGGACTAGCGGGGGGGCCTCGGATACGCAGTATTTT.